The clone carrying this T cell receptor beta chain was observed a single time. This specimen belongs to a study of blood T cell repertoires in COVID-19. Assay: immunoSEQ multiplex PCR; the TCRdb copy retains only in-frame clones and omits some. Among about 210,000 clones listed, over 75% were seen once. Trimming took off 4 bases at V and 5 bases at J, with 12 bases between the two ends. Looked up from germline, CDR1 is SGHTA and CDR2 is FQGTGA. This CDR3 has 14 amino acids. The genes are TRBV7-3 and TRBJ2-1; weak D call: TRBD1 (6 bases). The specimen sequenced was peripheral blood. The clonotype originates from a man aged 50-59 years with COVID-19, enrolled during active disease. The CDR3 nucleotides are TGTGCCAGCAGCTCTGACAGGTTAGACAATGAGCAGTTCTTC. It encodes CASSSDRLDNEQFF.